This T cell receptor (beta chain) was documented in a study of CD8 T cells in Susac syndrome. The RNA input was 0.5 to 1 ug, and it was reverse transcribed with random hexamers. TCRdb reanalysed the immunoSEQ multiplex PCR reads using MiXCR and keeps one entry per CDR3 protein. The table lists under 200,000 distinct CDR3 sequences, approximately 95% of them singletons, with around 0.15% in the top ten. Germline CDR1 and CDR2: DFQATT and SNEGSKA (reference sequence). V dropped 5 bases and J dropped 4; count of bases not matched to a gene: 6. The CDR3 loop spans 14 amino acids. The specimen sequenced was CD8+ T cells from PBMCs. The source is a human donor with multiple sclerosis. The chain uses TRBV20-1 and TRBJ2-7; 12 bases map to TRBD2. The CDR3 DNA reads TGCAGTGCTTACAGACTAGCGGGAGCGTACGAGCAGTACTTC. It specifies CSAYRLAGAYEQYF.